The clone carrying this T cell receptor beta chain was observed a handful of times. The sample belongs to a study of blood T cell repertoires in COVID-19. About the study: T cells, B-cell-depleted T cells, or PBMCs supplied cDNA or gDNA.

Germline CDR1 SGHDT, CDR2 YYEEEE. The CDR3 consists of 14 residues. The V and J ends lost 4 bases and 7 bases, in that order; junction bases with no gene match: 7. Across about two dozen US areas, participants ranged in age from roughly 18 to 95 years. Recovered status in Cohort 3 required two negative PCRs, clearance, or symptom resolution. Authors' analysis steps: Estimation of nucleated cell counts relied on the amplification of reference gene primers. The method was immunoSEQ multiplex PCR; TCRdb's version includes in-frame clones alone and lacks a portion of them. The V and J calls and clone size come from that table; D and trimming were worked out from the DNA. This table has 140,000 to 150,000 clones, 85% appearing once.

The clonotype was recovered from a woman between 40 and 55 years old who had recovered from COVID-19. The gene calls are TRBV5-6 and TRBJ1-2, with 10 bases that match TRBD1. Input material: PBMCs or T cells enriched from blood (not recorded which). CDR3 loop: CASSLGQGLSGYTF. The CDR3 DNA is TGTGCCAGCAGCCTGGGACAGGGGTTGAGTGGCTACACCTTC.